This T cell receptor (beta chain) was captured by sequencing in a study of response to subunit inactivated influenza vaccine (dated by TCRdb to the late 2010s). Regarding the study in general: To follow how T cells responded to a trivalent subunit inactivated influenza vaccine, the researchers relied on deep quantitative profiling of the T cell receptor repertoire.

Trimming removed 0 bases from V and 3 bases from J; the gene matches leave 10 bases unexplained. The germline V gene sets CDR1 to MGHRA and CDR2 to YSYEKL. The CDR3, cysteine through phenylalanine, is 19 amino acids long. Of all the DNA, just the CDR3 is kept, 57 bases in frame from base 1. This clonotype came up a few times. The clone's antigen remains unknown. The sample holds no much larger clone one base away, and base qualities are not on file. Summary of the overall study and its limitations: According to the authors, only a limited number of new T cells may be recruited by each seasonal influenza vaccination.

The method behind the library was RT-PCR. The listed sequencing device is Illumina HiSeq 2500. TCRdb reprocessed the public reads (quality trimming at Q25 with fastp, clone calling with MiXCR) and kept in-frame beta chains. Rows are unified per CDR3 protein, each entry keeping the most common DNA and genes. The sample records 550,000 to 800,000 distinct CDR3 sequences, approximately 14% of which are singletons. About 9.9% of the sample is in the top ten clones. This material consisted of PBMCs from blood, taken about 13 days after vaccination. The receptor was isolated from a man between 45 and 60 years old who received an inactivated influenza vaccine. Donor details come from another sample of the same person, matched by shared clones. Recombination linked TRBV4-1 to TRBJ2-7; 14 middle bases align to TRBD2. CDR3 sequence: CASSQDPRLAGGRSYEQYF. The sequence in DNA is TGCGCCAGCAGCCAAGATCCGAGACTAGCGGGGGGGCGGAGCTACGAGCAGTACTTC.